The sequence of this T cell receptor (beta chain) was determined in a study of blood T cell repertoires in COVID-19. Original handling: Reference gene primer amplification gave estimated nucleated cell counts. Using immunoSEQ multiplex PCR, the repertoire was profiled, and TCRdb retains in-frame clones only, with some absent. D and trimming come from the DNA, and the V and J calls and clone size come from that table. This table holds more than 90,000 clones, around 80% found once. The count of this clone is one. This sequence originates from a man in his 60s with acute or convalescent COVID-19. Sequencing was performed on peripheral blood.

The CDR3 loop is CASSAARAPIQKLFF. Written as DNA, the CDR3 is TGTGCCAGCAGCGCCGCCAGGGCCCCAATTCAAAAACTGTTTTTT. The V gene is TRBV7-2, the J gene TRBJ1-4; D possibly corresponds to TRBD1 (5 bases). V lost 5 bases and J 9 bases, leaving 19 bases between the germline ends. This CDR3 spans 15 amino acids. Germline V gene data show CDR1 as SGHTA and CDR2 as FQGNSA.